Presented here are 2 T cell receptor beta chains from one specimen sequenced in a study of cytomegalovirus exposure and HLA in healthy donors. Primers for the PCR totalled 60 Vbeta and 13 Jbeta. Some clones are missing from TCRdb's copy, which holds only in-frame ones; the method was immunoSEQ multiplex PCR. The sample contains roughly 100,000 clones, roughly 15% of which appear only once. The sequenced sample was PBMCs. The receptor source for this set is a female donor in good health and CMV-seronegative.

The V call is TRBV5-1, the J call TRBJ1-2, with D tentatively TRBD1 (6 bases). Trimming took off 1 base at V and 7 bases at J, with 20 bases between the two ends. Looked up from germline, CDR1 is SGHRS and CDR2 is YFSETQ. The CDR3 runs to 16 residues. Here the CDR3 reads CASSLTTSQGVGGYTF. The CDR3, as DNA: TGCGCCAGCAGCTTGACTACCTCACAGGGTGTGGGTGGCTACACCTTC.

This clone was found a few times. CDR3 sequence: CASSLDDRNTEAFF. The DNA for the CDR3 is TGTGCCAGCAGTTTGGATGACAGGAACACTGAAGCTTTCTTT. J is TRBJ1-1 and V is TRBV28, with D possibly TRBD1 on 5 matching bases. This CDR3 region has 14 residues. Germline lookup yields CDR1 MDHEN and CDR2 SYDVKM. The V end was cut by 3 bases, the J end by 1 base, with 9 bases between. Using reference TRBV28 and TRBJ1-1 for the parts outside the CDR3, the full variable domain is DVKVTQSSRYLVKRTGEKVFLECVQDMDHENMFWYRQDPGLGLRLIYFSYDVKMKEKGDIPEGYSVSREKKERFSLILESASTNQTSMYLCASSLDDRNTEAFFGQGTRLTVV.